This paragraph covers one T cell receptor (beta chain) sequence. Antigen specificity is unknown. This sample stems from a study of CD8 T cells in ankylosing spondylitis. General observations from the study: Disease-linked clones, CD8+, were relatively rare in peripheral blood.

TCRdb analysed the 5' RACE reads with MiXCR anew, one entry per CDR3 protein. This table holds around 150,000 distinct CDR3 sequences, about 42% found once. The sequenced sample was synovial fluid, either unsorted or a sorted T cell fraction (not recorded which). This receptor was identified in a male donor with ankylosing spondylitis.

The CDR3 DNA follows: TGTGCCAGCAGTTTGAGGGGTTACTACAATGAGCAGTTCTTC. Residues: CASSLRGYYNEQFF. The chain is built from TRBV12-3 or TRBV12-4 and TRBJ2-1; D tentatively fits TRBD1 or TRBD2 (5 bases each). Deletions cut 3 bases from V and 3 bases from J, with 9 bases between. The CDR3 consists of 14 residues.